The 23 T cell receptor beta chains below come from one sample, sequenced in a study of shared clonotypes between healthy human individuals. Repertoires were generated with immunoSEQ multiplex PCR, while TCRdb's copy carries only in-frame clones and drops some. Here the sample spans around 1,100,000 clones, around three quarters being singletons. Material for sequencing was memory CD4+ T cells from PBMCs. Described subset: CD45RA-negative fraction. These receptors originate from a man aged 18 to 30 in good health. Some clones in this sample may be carry-over from other donors' samples.

In this sample, this clone turned up once. The junction departs from germline at one end; a sequencing error may be responsible. The chain carries TRBV29-1 and TRBJ1-2; D remains ambiguous. Germline CDR1 SQVTM, CDR2 ANQGSEA. CDR3 length: 14 residues. The CDR3 DNA follows: TGCAGCGTTGAGCTCCCCTATGCTAAATCGGAGTCACCATTC. Its translation is CSVELPYAKSESPF.

The chain recombines TRBV4-3 with TRBJ2-4, with a possible D match to TRBD1 (6 bases). The V gene's germline CDR1 is LGHNA and CDR2 YSLEER. Deletions cut 4 bases from V and 2 bases from J, with 15 bases between. The CDR3 sequence is 16 residues long. CDR3 in amino acids: CASSLNRVGTKNIQYF. For the CDR3, the DNA is TGCGCCAGCAGCCTCAACAGGGTTGGGACCAAAAACATTCAGTACTTC.

The chain couples TRBV6-6 to TRBJ1-2; no clear D gene. Germline V gene sequence: CDR1 MNHNY, CDR2 SVGAGI (reference sequence). The CDR3 has 15 residues. Trimming took off 0 bases at V and 4 bases at J, with 12 bases between the two ends. For the CDR3, the DNA is TGTGCCAGCAGTTACTCGAACAGATACTCCTATGGCTACACCTTC. It is translated as CASSYSNRYSYGYTF.

The chain joins TRBV11-2 to TRBJ2-7; D remains ambiguous. Germline values: CDR1 SGHAT, CDR2 FQNNGV. The length of the CDR3 is 18 residues. Trimming shortened V by 2 bases and J by 3 bases, and 23 bases separated the two germline ends. In nucleotides, the CDR3 is TGTGCCAGCAGCTTACCTTTCGGCTCCCGGCTTCAACGCTACGAGCAGTACTTC. Amino acids: CASSLPFGSRLQRYEQYF.

The count of this clone is one. The rearrangement uses TRBV28 and TRBJ1-1, with D possibly TRBD1 on 5 matching bases. V lost 3 bases, J lost 0 bases, and 14 bases lay in between. Germline CDR1 reads MDHEN; CDR2 reads SYDVKM. This CDR3 is 16 amino acids long. CDR3 region: CASSLFRGPLNTEAFF. The CDR3 nucleotides read TGTGCCAGCAGTTTGTTTCGGGGACCGTTGAACACTGAAGCTTTCTTT.

The rearrangement uses TRBV11-2 and TRBJ2-1, with D perhaps TRBD1 (6 bases). The CDR3 is 15 amino acids. Germline CDR1 SGHAT, CDR2 FQNNGV. The ends were cut back, 0 bases at V and 5 bases at J, with 11 bases in the middle. The CDR3 sequence: CASSLDWGPHNEQFF. DNA for the CDR3: TGTGCCAGCAGCTTAGATTGGGGGCCCCACAATGAGCAGTTCTTC.

The J gene is TRBJ2-1, the V gene TRBV5-1, with 8 bases matching TRBD2. With 4 bases clipped from V and 8 bases from J, the junction kept 11 bases outside the gene matches. Germline loops: CDR1 SGHRS, CDR2 YFSETQ. The CDR3 runs to 15 residues. CDR3: CASSLDGTSAYEQFF. The CDR3 coding sequence is TGCGCCAGCAGCCTCGACGGGACTAGTGCCTATGAGCAGTTCTTC.

This clone was counted at least ten times. The chain uses TRBV18 and TRBJ1-5, with 9 bases fitting TRBD1. This CDR3 is built from 13 residues. With V trimmed by 5 bases and J by 7 bases, 3 bases remained unmatched. CDR1 and CDR2 (germline): KGHSH, LQKENI. CDR3 protein: CASSSDRGQPQHF. DNA for the CDR3: TGTGCCAGCTCATCGGACAGGGGACAGCCCCAGCATTTT. The full variable domain, completed using reference TRBV18 and TRBJ1-5, is NAGVMQNPRHLVRRRGQEARLRCSPMKGHSHVYWYRQLPEEGLKFMVYLQKENIIDESGMPKERFSAEFPKEGPSILRIQQVVRGDSAAYFCASSSDRGQPQHFGDGTRLSIL.

This rearrangement joins TRBV5-6 to TRBJ1-3; 7 bases align to TRBD1. Looked up from germline, CDR1 is SGHDT and CDR2 is YYEEEE. This CDR3 contains 17 residues. Trimming took 4 bases from V and 3 from J; bases not matched to a gene: 13. CDR3 loop: CASSPKGDSSYGNTIYF. The CDR3 DNA sequence: TGTGCCAGCAGCCCCAAGGGGGACAGCTCGTATGGAAACACCATATATTTT.

Remarks on this clone: This may be a read error, as it is one base from a much larger clone. The V gene is TRBV30, the J gene TRBJ1-1, with D tentatively TRBD1 (6 bases). Germline CDR1 and CDR2: GTSNPN and SVGIG (reference sequence). The CDR3 covers 13 residues. V dropped 7 bases and J dropped 11 bases, with 23 bases sitting between them. CDR3 residues: CALGEQGITGAFF. CDR3 sequence (DNA): TGTGCCTTGGGAGAACAGGGCATTACTGGGGCTTTCTTT.

CDR3 residues: CASSLWGSGADTQYF. CDR3 bases: TGTGCCAGCAGCTTATGGGGTAGCGGGGCAGATACGCAGTATTTT. The chain is built from TRBV11-1 and TRBJ2-3, with TRBD2 matching 8 bases. Germline trimming cut 2 bases from V and 4 bases from J; bases unmatched to any gene: 5. Germline V gene sequence: CDR1 SGHAT, CDR2 FQDESV (reference sequence). The length of the CDR3 is 15 residues.

This chain uses TRBV15 with TRBJ1-5; D is possibly TRBD1 (6 bases). CDR1 and CDR2 from the germline V gene are LNHNV and YYDKDF (reference sequence). The CDR3 covers 14 residues. V lost 0 bases and J lost 6, with 9 bases in between. CDR3 protein: CATSRDRGTQPQHF. The CDR3 region has the DNA TGTGCCACCAGCAGAGATAGGGGGACTCAGCCCCAGCATTTT.

This chain links TRBV30 with TRBJ2-1; D might be TRBD1 (6 bases). The germline V gene has CDR1 GTSNPN and CDR2 SVGIG (reference sequence). Trimming removed 3 bases from V and 7 bases from J, with 22 bases in between. The CDR3 runs to 16 residues. The CDR3 spells CAWSPPTGNIRNEQFF. For the CDR3, the DNA is TGTGCCTGGAGCCCCCCGACAGGAAACATCAGGAATGAGCAGTTCTTC.

J is TRBJ2-5 and V is TRBV10-3, with D perhaps TRBD1 (5 bases). Trimming shortened V by 4 bases and J by 4 bases, and 19 bases separated the two germline ends. The CDR3 is 16 amino acids. In germline, CDR1 is ENHRY, CDR2 SYGVKD. The CDR3 region is CAISAFAGRRGETQYF. CDR3 in DNA: TGTGCCATCAGTGCTTTTGCAGGGCGACGCGGAGAGACCCAGTACTTC.

This chain uses TRBV10-3 with TRBJ1-3; the D gene is possibly TRBD1 (6 bases). The CDR3 sequence is 14 residues long. V lost 4 bases and J 2 bases, leaving 9 bases between the germline ends. Germline CDR1 and CDR2: ENHRY and SYGVKD. CDR3 residues: CAISGRDTGNTIYF. The CDR3 DNA is TGTGCCATCAGTGGAAGGGACACTGGAAACACCATATATTTT.

This chain joins TRBV5-6 and TRBJ2-5, with D possibly matching TRBD2 (6 bases). V was trimmed by 1 base and J by 4 bases, leaving 20 bases between them. The CDR3 consists of 17 residues. Germline V gene data show CDR1 as SGHDT and CDR2 as YYEEEE. CDR3 nucleotide sequence: TGTGCCAGCAGCTTGAGGCAGAGTTCCGAGGGAGGAGAGACCCAGTACTTC. Encoded protein: CASSLRQSSEGGETQYF. The full variable domain, in which reference TRBV5-6 and TRBJ2-5 provide the parts outside the CDR3, is DAGVTQSPTHLIKTRGQQVTLRCSPKSGHDTVSWYQQALGQGPQFIFQYYEEEERQRGNFPDRFSGHQFPNYSSELNVNALLLGDSALYLCASSLRQSSEGGETQYFGPGTRLLVL.

About this clone itself: One end of the junction fails to match germline, which may point to a read error. This sequence joins TRBV9 and TRBJ2-3, with D hard to call. The CDR3 covers 14 residues. CDR1 is SGDLS, CDR2 YYNGEE, per germline. The CDR3 sequence is CASSVGDSIDTQYF. The CDR3 coding sequence is TGTGCCAGCAGCGTAGGCGATAGCATAGATACGCAGTATTTT.

The chain links TRBV2 to TRBJ2-1; 10 nucleotides match TRBD2. V was clipped by 6 bases and J by 5 bases; unmatched bases: 7. This CDR3 region has 15 residues. Germline V CDR1 and CDR2: SNHLY, FYNNEI. CDR3 amino acids: CASRRSSGGNNEQFF. The CDR3 nucleotides are TGTGCCAGCAGACGATCTAGCGGGGGCAACAATGAGCAGTTCTTC. The full variable domain, in which reference TRBV2 and TRBJ2-1 provide the parts outside the CDR3, is EPEVTQTPSHQVTQMGQEVILRCVPISNHLYFYWYRQILGQKVEFLVSFYNNEISEKSEIFDDQFSVERPDGSNFTLKIRSTKLEDSAMYFCASRRSSGGNNEQFFGPGTRLTVL.

The CDR3 spells CASRIRSFGSNPIDYGYTF. Here the CDR3 DNA reads TGTGCCAGCAGAATCAGATCCTTCGGTTCAAACCCCATCGACTATGGCTACACCTTC. The rearrangement uses TRBV28 and TRBJ1-2; D remains ambiguous. V lost 6 bases and J 3 bases, leaving 29 bases between the germline ends. Germline assignment: CDR1 MDHEN and CDR2 SYDVKM. The CDR3 has 19 amino acids.

The chain carries TRBV29-1 and TRBJ2-6; TRBD1 matches 7 bases. J lost 0 bases, V lost 5 bases, and 4 bases had no gene match. The CDR3 is made up of 15 amino acids. In germline, CDR1 is SQVTM, CDR2 ANQGSEA. This CDR3 is CSVRQGYSGANVLTF. DNA of the CDR3: TGCAGCGTTCGACAGGGATACTCTGGGGCCAACGTCCTGACTTTC.

The chain links TRBV6-1 to TRBJ1-2, with D maybe TRBD1 (5 bases). Trimming stripped 5 bases from V and 4 bases from J, with 14 bases between. Germline assignment: CDR1 MNHNS and CDR2 SASEGT. This CDR3 comprises 14 residues. The CDR3 sequence is CASSPQTDLYGYTF. The CDR3 DNA reads TGTGCCAGCAGTCCCCAGACAGACCTCTATGGCTACACCTTC.

In DNA, the CDR3 is TGCAGCGTTGTGAAAGGGGGAGGCTGGGAGACCCAGTACTTC. Translated, it gives CSVVKGGGWETQYF. This chain links TRBV29-1 with TRBJ2-5, with D perhaps TRBD1 or TRBD2 (6 bases each). V lost 4 bases and J 5 bases, leaving 17 bases between the germline ends. Per germline, CDR1 SQVTM and CDR2 ANQGSEA. CDR3 length equals 14 residues.

CDR3 amino acids: CASRPGGISAFF. In DNA, the CDR3 is TGTGCCAGCCGGCCAGGGGGGATTTCGGCTTTCTTT. V and J are TRBV28 and TRBJ1-1, with 7 bases lining up with TRBD1. CDR3 length: 12 residues. The germline CDR1 and CDR2 sequences are MDHEN and SYDVKM. Germline trimming cut 8 bases from V and 11 bases from J; bases unmatched to any gene: 11.